Listed below are T cell receptor beta chains from one sample, sequenced in a study of blood T cell repertoires in COVID-19. TCRdb's copy holds only in-frame clones and misses some; the assay was immunoSEQ multiplex PCR. The sample has a few hundred thousand clones, 70% to 90% seen once. Sequenced material: peripheral blood. These TCRs come from a woman in her thirties with active or convalescent COVID-19. The CDR3 runs from the conserved cysteine through the conserved F or W. Each record gives: clone size, V gene, D gene, J gene, CDR3 DNA, CDR3 protein. D genes are given only for firm matches. The size field is filled for only some rows; it gives once, few, many or a size class.

>once|TRBV5-5|TRBD2|TRBJ2-3
TGTGCCAGCAGCTTGGCTGCAGCGGGGGGCCACTCTAGCACAGATACGCAGTATTTT
CASSLAAAGGHSSTDTQYF
>.|TRBV15|TRBD1|TRBJ2-7
TGTGCCACCAGCAGAGTACTAAGCGGACAGGGGGCAAGCGAGCAGTACTTC
CATSRVLSGQGASEQYF
>.|TRBV5-1|TRBD1|TRBJ2-6
TGCGCCAGCAGCTTTCAGGGGGCTGGGGCCAACGTCCTGACTTTC
CASSFQGAGANVLTF
>.|TRBV5-1|.|TRBJ1-6
TGCGCCAGCAGCTTGTATCAGAACTCACCCCTCCACTTT
CASSLYQNSPLHF
>.|TRBV6-5|.|TRBJ1-5
TGTGCCAGCAGTCGTGCGGTACGGCAGCCCCAGCATTTT
CASSRAVRQPQHF
>.|TRBV4-3|.|TRBJ2-2
TGCGCCAGCAGCCAGCTCGCGAGTCCGGGCACCGGGGAGCTGTTTTTT
CASSQLASPGTGELFF
>.|TRBV6-5|.|TRBJ2-4
TGTGCCAGCAGTACTAGGGTTGGGGACATTCAGTACTTC
CASSTRVGDIQYF
>.|TRBV2|.|TRBJ1-6
TGTGCCAGCAGTGTGGGGCAGGGTAATTCACCCCTCCACTTT
CASSVGQGNSPLHF
>.|TRBV2|.|TRBJ1-2
TGTGCCAGCAGTGGCGGGCCGGACTATGGCTACACCTTC
CASSGGPDYGYTF
>.|TRBV24-1|.|TRBJ2-2
TGTGCCACCAGTGATTCCATGACAGGGGAGCTGTTTTTT
CATSDSMTGELFF
>.|TRBV5-1|.|TRBJ1-1
TGCGCCAGCACGAGAGATCTAAACACTGAAGCTTTCTTT
CASTRDLNTEAFF
>.|TRBV4-3|.|TRBJ1-3
TGCGCCAGCAGCCAAGAAGATAGTGGCAGGGTGGGAAACACCATATATTTT
CASSQEDSGRVGNTIYF
>once|TRBV7-2|TRBD1|TRBJ1-5
TGTGCCAGCAGCCAGAGAGCGGCAGGGGGTAATCAGCCCCAGCATTTT
CASSQRAAGGNQPQHF
>.|TRBV5-6|.|TRBJ2-7
TGTGCCAGCAGCTTAAAAAGGGACATCTACGAGCAGTACTTC
CASSLKRDIYEQYF
>few|TRBV5-6|.|TRBJ2-5
TGTGCCAGCAGCTTGGGGGCAGGGGTCGGGGAGACCCAGTACTTC
CASSLGAGVGETQYF
>.|TRBV28|.|TRBJ1-3
TGTGCCAGCAGTTTTTCAGGGACTGGAAACACCATATATTTT
CASSFSGTGNTIYF
>.|TRBV27|.|TRBJ1-6
TGTGCCAGCAGTGAAGTCGGACGGGGGTTTTCACCCCTCCACTTT
CASSEVGRGFSPLHF
>.|TRBV11-2|.|TRBJ2-1
TGTGCCAGCAGCCCCTGGACAGTTCTGGGGATTGGGAATGAGCAGTTCTTC
CASSPWTVLGIGNEQFF
>.|TRBV19|.|TRBJ1-1
TGTGCCAGTAGGCCGGAGAGCAGGAACACTGAAGCTTTCTTT
CASRPESRNTEAFF
>.|TRBV18|TRBD1|TRBJ1-2
TGTGCCAGCTCACCGTCCGGGACAGGGGAATTTCGGGGCTACACCTTC
CASSPSGTGEFRGYTF
>.|TRBV25-1|TRBD1|TRBJ2-2
TGTGCCAGCAGTGACCGGGACAGGGGGCCTCACACCGGGGAGCTGTTTTTT
CASSDRDRGPHTGELFF
>.|TRBV6-5|.|TRBJ1-3
TGTGCCAGCAGTTACTCGGGGGGATCCCTTGGAAACACCATATATTTT
CASSYSGGSLGNTIYF
>.|TRBV15|.|TRBJ2-2
TGTGCCACCAGCAGACTCGGACAGAGAAACACCGGGGAGCTGTTTTTT
CATSRLGQRNTGELFF
>.|TRBV7-2|TRBD2|TRBJ2-5
TGTGCCAGCAGCTTAGCTAGCGGGGGGGGCCAAGAGACCCAGTACTTC
CASSLASGGGQETQYF
>.|TRBV6-5|.|TRBJ2-5
TGTGCCAGCAGTTTATTGGCAGGCCCAACTCGGGAGACCCAGTACTTC
CASSLLAGPTRETQYF
>.|TRBV10-3|TRBD1|TRBJ1-2
TGTGCCATCAATCCGACAGGGAATAGCTATGGCTACACCTTC
CAINPTGNSYGYTF
>.|TRBV19|.|TRBJ1-2
TGTGCCAGTAGTATAGATGGGGGCGCAGGGGGCTACACCTTC
CASSIDGGAGGYTF
>.|TRBV10-3|.|TRBJ1-3
TGTGCCATCAGTGATTCTGGGAGCTCTGGAAACACCATATATTTT
CAISDSGSSGNTIYF
>.|TRBV5-4|.|TRBJ2-2
TGTGCCAGCAGCAGGGGAGGGGAGCTGTTTTTT
CASSRGGELFF
>few|TRBV4-1|.|TRBJ1-2
TGCGCCAGCAGCCACCCAGGGACACCCCACGGAGGCTACACCTTC
CASSHPGTPHGGYTF
>.|TRBV7-3|.|TRBJ1-3
TGTGCCAGCAGCCCCCGGGAGCAGGGATCTGGAAACACCATATATTTT
CASSPREQGSGNTIYF
>.|TRBV7-9|.|TRBJ1-4
TGTGCCAGCAGCTTATACTCCACAGGGAGTAATGAAAAACTGTTTTTT
CASSLYSTGSNEKLFF
>once|TRBV9|TRBD1|TRBJ2-5
TGTGCCAGCAGCGTTGCAGGGGGCGGGGAGACCCAGTACTTC
CASSVAGGGETQYF
>.|TRBV7-8|.|TRBJ1-3
TGTGCCAGCAGCGAACAGAAACCGGGGGACACCATATATTTT
CASSEQKPGDTIYF
>.|TRBV18|.|TRBJ2-1
TGTGCCAGCTCGTCCAGCGGGGGACAGTACAATGAGCAGTTCTTC
CASSSSGGQYNEQFF
>.|TRBV9|TRBD2|TRBJ2-3
TGTGCCAGCAGCGTAATGGCTAGCGGGTTATACAGGGATACGCAGTATTTT
CASSVMASGLYRDTQYF
>.|TRBV7-2|TRBD2|TRBJ2-5
TGTGCCAGCAGCTTAGTTAACCTAGCGGGAGAGACCCAGTACTTC
CASSLVNLAGETQYF
>.|TRBV10-3|.|TRBJ2-1
TGTGCCATCAGTGAGGTTAGGGGGACCCTCAACAATGAGCAGTTCTTC
CAISEVRGTLNNEQFF
>.|TRBV5-6|.|TRBJ1-5
TGTGCCAGCAGCTTATATAGCAATCAGCCCCAGCATTTT
CASSLYSNQPQHF
>.|TRBV10-2|.|TRBJ1-2
TGCGCCAGCAGTGGATCGACAGCTAACTATGGCTACACCTTC
CASSGSTANYGYTF
>.|TRBV5-1|TRBD2|TRBJ2-3
TGCGCCAGCAGAGAGCGGGGGGAAGATACGCAGTATTTT
CASRERGEDTQYF
>.|TRBV2|.|TRBJ2-7
TGTGCCAGCAGTGATCTTGCGGGCCAGTCCTACGAGCAGTACTTC
CASSDLAGQSYEQYF
>.|TRBV7-2|.|TRBJ1-5
TGTGCCAGCAGCCCCGAGAGGGGGAATCAGCCCCAGCATTTT
CASSPERGNQPQHF
>few|TRBV7-9|.|TRBJ1-1
TGTGCCAGCAGCTTAGTTACACCGAACACTGAAGCTTTCTTT
CASSLVTPNTEAFF
>.|TRBV10-3|.|TRBJ1-2
TGTGCCATCAGTGGTACAGGCGCCTATGGCTACACCTTC
CAISGTGAYGYTF
>.|TRBV6-5|.|TRBJ2-7
TGTGCCTCCGGTGGGCAGGGCCCCTACGAGCAGTACTTC
CASGGQGPYEQYF
>few|TRBV10-3|.|TRBJ1-2
TGTGCCATCAGTCAAACGGCGACGGGGTTAGCTAACTATGGCTACACCTTC
CAISQTATGLANYGYTF
>.|TRBV18|.|TRBJ1-5
TGTGCCAGCTCACTTCAGGGTTATAGCAATCAGCCCCAGCATTTT
CASSLQGYSNQPQHF
>.|TRBV6-2/TRBV6-3|TRBD1|TRBJ2-7
TGTGCCAGCAGTTTTCGGACAGGGTCCTACGAGCAGTACTTC
CASSFRTGSYEQYF
>.|TRBV27|TRBD1|TRBJ1-3
TGTGCCAGCAGTCCCAGGACAGGGGGCGGAAACACCATATATTTT
CASSPRTGGGNTIYF
>.|TRBV27|TRBD2|TRBJ2-1
TGTGCCAGCAGCCCTACTAGCGGGGTATACAATGAGCAGTTCTTC
CASSPTSGVYNEQFF
>.|TRBV2|TRBD1|TRBJ1-2
TGTGCCAGCAGTGGCAGACAGGGGGCGAGTGGCTACACCTTC
CASSGRQGASGYTF
>.|TRBV6-1|.|TRBJ1-1
TGTGCCAGCAGTGAAGGCAGGGCTCGGTACACTGAAGCTTTCTTT
CASSEGRARYTEAFF
>.|TRBV10-1|.|TRBJ2-7
TGCGCCAGCAGTGCCGGGGGAGAGCAGTACTTC
CASSAGGEQYF
>.|TRBV4-1|TRBD1|TRBJ1-5
TGCGCCAGCAGCCAAGATGGACAGGGGAAAGAGCCCCAGCATTTT
CASSQDGQGKEPQHF
>.|TRBV19|TRBD2|TRBJ2-1
TGTGCCAGTAGTTTGCGGGGGGGTAACAAGTTCTTC
CASSLRGGNKFF
>.|TRBV29-1|TRBD1|TRBJ1-1
TGCAGCGTGAACCAGGGGACAGGGGGCACTGAAGCTTTCTTT
CSVNQGTGGTEAFF
>.|TRBV12-3/TRBV12-4|TRBD1|TRBJ1-6
TGTGCCAGCCGCAGACAGGGAAATTCACCCCTCCACTTT
CASRRQGNSPLHF
>.|TRBV5-4|.|TRBJ1-6
TGTGCCAGCAGCTTGTTGGCTACAGGGCAACCCCTCCACTTT
CASSLLATGQPLHF
>.|TRBV10-1|TRBD2|TRBJ2-1
TGCGCCAGCAGTACCGGGGGGGGAGAGCAGTTCTTC
CASSTGGGEQFF